This is a list of T cell receptor beta chains from one sample in a study of blood T cell repertoires in COVID-19. The data were produced by immunoSEQ multiplex PCR, yet TCRdb's version contains in-frame clones alone and is incomplete. The table includes 100,000 to 150,000 clones, approximately 71% detected once. The sequencing input was peripheral blood. The source is a human donor in a cohort sampled during active COVID-19. Each CDR3 is given with its conserved first and last residue. D genes are given only for firm matches. Clone size, where shown, is once, few, many, or a class for clones that have expanded.

d_call	j_call	clone_size	v_call	cdr3_nt	cdr3_aa
NA	TRBJ2-4	NA	TRBV11-2	TGTGCCAGCAGCTTAGAAGTAAGCCGTCGGGACATTCAGTACTTC	CASSLEVSRRDIQYF
NA	TRBJ1-2	NA	TRBV5-5	TGTGCCAGCAGCTTTCTGATGGGAGATGGTGGCTACACCTTC	CASSFLMGDGGYTF
NA	TRBJ1-1	NA	TRBV5-1	TGCGCCAGCAGCTTGAGGGGGAACACTGAAGCTTTCTTT	CASSLRGNTEAFF
TRBD1	TRBJ1-2	NA	TRBV19	TGTGCCAGTACCTCGGGACAGGGATTCCCTCCTAACTATGGCTACACCTTC	CASTSGQGFPPNYGYTF
TRBD1	TRBJ2-2	NA	TRBV10-3	TGTGCCATCAGATCCGGGACAGGGTATGGCGGGGAGCTGTTTTTT	CAIRSGTGYGGELFF
TRBD1	TRBJ2-7	NA	TRBV6-1	TGTGCCAGCAGTGATGGGGGACAGTGGGAGCAGTACTTC	CASSDGGQWEQYF
NA	TRBJ2-7	few	TRBV2	TGTGCCAGCAGGGAGGACCCTTCCTACGAGCAGTACTTC	CASREDPSYEQYF
TRBD2	TRBJ2-7	few	TRBV5-1	TGCGCCAGCAGCCCTAGCGGGCCCACCTACGAGCAGTACTTC	CASSPSGPTYEQYF
NA	TRBJ2-7	NA	TRBV18	TGTGCCAGCTCACTAACGGGTGGGTCCGGAGAGAAGTACTTC	CASSLTGGSGEKYF
NA	TRBJ2-7	NA	TRBV6-1	TGTGCCAGCAGTGACGGCGGGATGAACCACGAGCAGTACTTC	CASSDGGMNHEQYF
NA	TRBJ2-7	NA	TRBV10-3	TGTGCCATCACGACGGCGGGCGACGAGCAGTACTTC	CAITTAGDEQYF
TRBD2	TRBJ2-7	NA	TRBV6-1	TGTGCCAGCAGTGACCTACTCGTAGCGGGAGGGCCGTACGAGCAGTACTTC	CASSDLLVAGGPYEQYF
NA	TRBJ1-2	NA	TRBV28	TGTGCCAGCAGTTTCCTCGGCGGTGCTAACTATGGCTACACCTTC	CASSFLGGANYGYTF
TRBD1	TRBJ1-4	NA	TRBV10-3	TGTGCCATCAGTCGGGACAGGAGTAATGAAAAACTGTTTTTT	CAISRDRSNEKLFF
TRBD2	TRBJ2-7	NA	TRBV9	TGTGCCAGCAGCGCCATAGCGGGGGAGAGCTACGAGCAGTACTTC	CASSAIAGESYEQYF
TRBD1	TRBJ2-7	NA	TRBV5-4	TGTGCCAGCAGCTTTACAGGGGGCGAAGACTACGAGCAGTACTTC	CASSFTGGEDYEQYF
TRBD1	TRBJ2-3	NA	TRBV5-1	TGCGCCAGCAGCCCTCGCCCGGGACAGGGGGTTACGCAGTATTTT	CASSPRPGQGVTQYF
TRBD1	TRBJ2-7	few	TRBV10-1	TGCGCCAGCAGACCCGGGACAGGGAGCTACGAGCAGTACTTC	CASRPGTGSYEQYF
NA	TRBJ1-6	NA	TRBV12-1	TGTGCCAGCAGCTTTGCCCGGGACTACCATAGCTCCTATAATTCACCCCTCCACTTT	CASSFARDYHSSYNSPLHF
TRBD2	TRBJ2-7	once	TRBV10-3	TGTGCCATCAGCCGGGAAAGCGGGAGAATATACGAGCAGTACTTC	CAISRESGRIYEQYF
NA	TRBJ2-7	NA	TRBV5-1	TGCGCCAGCAGAAAATCCGGGTCAGACCCCTACGAGCAGTACTTC	CASRKSGSDPYEQYF
TRBD1	TRBJ2-7	few	TRBV6-6	TGTGCCAGCAGCACCAGACAGGGGGCAGTCTACGAGCAGTACTTC	CASSTRQGAVYEQYF
TRBD2	TRBJ2-7	medium-sized	TRBV5-4	TGTGCCAGCACCCCGGGGGGGACTAGCGGGGCCTTTGCGGGGGAGCAGTACTTC	CASTPGGTSGAFAGEQYF
NA	TRBJ2-7	NA	TRBV25-1	TGTGCCAGCAGTGAATGGTCAGCCTACGAGCAGTACTTC	CASSEWSAYEQYF
TRBD1	TRBJ1-1	NA	TRBV7-9	TGTGCCAGCAGCTTAGCGGGACAGCACACTGAAGCTTTCTTT	CASSLAGQHTEAFF
TRBD1	TRBJ2-1	once	TRBV11-3	TGTGCCAGCAGGGGACAGGGGAGGGATGAGCAGTTCTTC	CASRGQGRDEQFF
TRBD1	TRBJ2-3	NA	TRBV28	TGTGCCAGCAGTTCCGACAGGGGAACTAGCACAGATACGCAGTATTTT	CASSSDRGTSTDTQYF
TRBD2	TRBJ2-3	NA	TRBV6-4	TGTGCCAGCAGTGAAACTAGCGGGGGGCCAGATACGCAGTATTTT	CASSETSGGPDTQYF
TRBD2	TRBJ2-7	once	TRBV6-4	TGTGCCAGCAGTGACTCCCGGACTAGCGGGAAGAGCTCCTACGAGCAGTACTTC	CASSDSRTSGKSSYEQYF
TRBD1	TRBJ1-1	NA	TRBV27	TGTGCCAGCAGTCTCGGACAGGTGAACACTGAAGCTTTCTTT	CASSLGQVNTEAFF
NA	TRBJ1-2	NA	TRBV5-8	TGTGCCAGCAGCTTGTTTCCTACGGGTCACGGGTCTAACTATGGCTACACCTTC	CASSLFPTGHGSNYGYTF
TRBD2	TRBJ2-3	NA	TRBV19	TGTGCCTCTAGTCGGGCGGGAGGAAACACAGATACGCAGTATTTT	CASSRAGGNTDTQYF
NA	TRBJ1-3	NA	TRBV19	TGTGCCAGTATATCGGGACACTTCTCTGGAAACACCATATATTTT	CASISGHFSGNTIYF
NA	TRBJ2-7	NA	TRBV24-1	TGTGCCACCAGTGATTGGCACGAGCAGTACTTC	CATSDWHEQYF
NA	TRBJ2-7	NA	TRBV6-5	TGTGCCAGCAGCTCTAGCTCCTACGAGCAGTACTTC	CASSSSSYEQYF
NA	TRBJ1-2	NA	TRBV10-2	TGCGCCAGCAGTTTAGACAGCTATGGCTACACCTTC	CASSLDSYGYTF
NA	TRBJ1-1	few	TRBV6-6	TGTGCCAGCAGTCCCCTTAGAAACACTGAAGCTTTCTTT	CASSPLRNTEAFF
NA	TRBJ2-3	NA	TRBV29-1	TGCAGCGTTGGGAGGGTAGATACGCAGTATTTT	CSVGRVDTQYF
TRBD1	TRBJ2-7	NA	TRBV5-1	TGCGCCAGCAGCCACTCGACCGGGACAGGGGGCTATTACGAGCAGTACTTC	CASSHSTGTGGYYEQYF
NA	TRBJ1-1	NA	TRBV19	TGTGCCAGTAGTTATCGGGGGGCGGTCACTGAAGCTTTCTTT	CASSYRGAVTEAFF
TRBD1	TRBJ2-7	once	TRBV28	TGTGCCAGCAGTTTAGGGGACAGGCTCTACGAGCAGTACTTC	CASSLGDRLYEQYF